These 26 T cell receptor beta chains share one sample of origin, sequenced in a study of CD39 and CD103 CD8 tumor-infiltrating T cells (dated by TCRdb to the late 2010s). The library was made by the immunoSEQ multiplex PCR assay. In TCRdb, the immuneACCESS table is reduced to in-frame sequences with V and J assigned. These tables do not hold every clone; where another copy was compared, an unresolved V gene accounts for under half, and the others remain unexplained. The sample has about 17,000 clones on record, around 90% of them singletons. About 4.4% of the sample lies in the top ten. Sequencing input: CD8+ T cells sorted from blood. The meaning of the sample's cell subset or site label: total memory CD8 T cells (CD45RA-CCR7+/-) from blood or uninvolved lymph node. The receptors derive from a human donor with head and neck squamous cell carcinoma.

The rearrangement links TRBV27 to TRBJ1-5; tentative D call: TRBD1 (5 bases). V shed 2 bases and J shed 6 bases, with 14 bases lying between them. The CDR3 runs 15 residues. Germline V CDR1 and CDR2: MNHEY, SMNVEV (reference sequence). As DNA, the CDR3 is TGTGCCAGCAGTTTAGGGGCCGGTGCGGGTCAGCCCCAGCATTTT. This sequence encodes CASSLGAGAGQPQHF.

This clone is a singleton in its sample. The rearrangement uses TRBV19 and TRBJ1-6; D is possibly TRBD1 (5 bases). Per the germline V gene, CDR1 is LNHDA and CDR2 is SQIVND (reference sequence). The V end lost 3 bases, the J end lost 10 bases, and 16 bases lay between the germline ends. This CDR3 has 15 amino acids. The DNA for the CDR3 is TGTGCCAGTAGTATTACCCTCAACGGACAATCACCCCTCCACTTT. Residues: CASSITLNGQSPLHF.

The table lists this clone with a count of one. The J gene is TRBJ1-4, the V gene TRBV19, with a weak D call TRBD1 (5 bases). Germline V gives CDR1 LNHDA, CDR2 SQIVND (reference sequence). CDR3 length: 15 residues. The germline V and J ends were trimmed by 5 bases and 5 bases, with 15 bases remaining between them. CDR3 coding DNA: TGTGCCAGTAGTCCATCGTGGGACCGGAATGAAAAACTGTTTTTT. It codes for CASSPSWDRNEKLFF.

The CDR3 region is CASSLTSGGYEQYF. CDR3 DNA: TGTGCCAGCAGCCTGACTAGCGGGGGCTACGAGCAGTACTTC. The chain recombines TRBV28 with TRBJ2-7, with 12 bases identical to TRBD2. The germline gives CDR1 MDHEN, CDR2 SYDVKM. The V and J ends lost 6 bases and 3 bases, in that order; junction bases with no gene match: 3. The CDR3 is 14 amino acids.

V and J are TRBV6-6 and TRBJ1-5, with D possibly being TRBD1 (5 bases). This CDR3 has 16 residues. Trimming took 0 bases from V and 3 from J, leaving 12 bases between them. Germline CDR1 MNHNY, CDR2 SVGAGI (reference sequence). The CDR3 DNA reads TGTGCCAGCAGTTACTCGCCGACAGCTTACAATCAGCCCCAGCATTTT. Amino acids: CASSYSPTAYNQPQHF.

This clone came up once. The rearrangement links TRBV5-1 to TRBJ2-5; possible D gene TRBD1, 6 bases. Looked up from germline, CDR1 is SGHRS and CDR2 is YFSETQ. Trimming stripped 0 bases from V and 1 base from J, with 7 bases between. CDR3 length equals 14 residues. CDR3 amino acids: CASSLDRVQETQYF. CDR3 in DNA: TGCGCCAGCAGCTTGGACAGGGTCCAAGAGACCCAGTACTTC.

The chain employs TRBV30 and TRBJ2-7; D perhaps matches TRBD1 (5 bases). Germline V gene lookup returns CDR1 GTSNPN and CDR2 SVGIG (reference sequence). CDR3 size: 11 residues. V was shortened by 3 bases and J by 5 bases, with 8 bases between the two germline ends. In nucleotides, the CDR3 is TGTGCCTGGAGCGCAGGGAACGAGCAGTACTTC. It translates to CAWSAGNEQYF.

The rearrangement links TRBV18 to TRBJ1-1; D gene ambiguous. V lost 1 base, J lost 2 bases, and 8 bases lay in between. The germline gives CDR1 KGHSH, CDR2 LQKENI. The CDR3 loop spans 14 amino acids. CDR3 residues: CASSPRADNTEAFF. The CDR3 DNA reads TGTGCCAGCTCACCACGAGCAGACAACACTGAAGCTTTCTTT.

The V gene is TRBV4-1, the J gene TRBJ2-1; D remains ambiguous. The germline gives CDR1 MGHRA, CDR2 YSYEKL. The CDR3 is made up of 13 amino acids. V was cut by 2 bases and J by 1 base, with 3 bases left in between. The CDR3 protein is CASSQSSYNEQFF. The CDR3 bases are TGCGCCAGCAGCCAAAGTTCCTACAATGAGCAGTTCTTC.

The chain is built from TRBV7-8 and TRBJ2-5; TRBD1 agrees at 7 bases. Trimming at V came to 5 bases and at J to 0 bases, leaving 9 bases not matched to a gene. The CDR3 has 16 residues. CDR1 SGHVS and CDR2 FQNEAQ come from the germline V gene. CDR3 loop: CASSQRRGTDQETQYF. Written as DNA, the CDR3 is TGTGCCAGCAGCCAGAGGAGAGGGACAGACCAAGAGACCCAGTACTTC.

The table lists this clone with a few counts. The chain is built from TRBV9 and TRBJ1-1, with 9 bases identical to TRBD1. Germline-derived CDR1 and CDR2 are SGDLS and YYNGEE. J lost 6 bases, V lost 6 bases, and 9 bases had no gene match. The CDR3 sequence is 14 residues long. CDR3 sequence: CASTDLGTGPEAFF. The CDR3, as DNA: TGTGCCAGCACCGATTTGGGGACAGGGCCTGAAGCTTTCTTT.

This chain links TRBV6-5 with TRBJ1-4; weak D call: TRBD1 (6 bases). Germline CDR1 and CDR2: MNHEY and SVGAGI. Between the trimmed V and J ends, which lost 8 bases and 8 bases, there was a span of 12 bases. The CDR3 length is 12 residues. CDR3 in DNA: TGTGCCAGCGGTGCAGGGGACGAAAAACTGTTTTTT. Translating it yields CASGAGDEKLFF.

The chain joins TRBV5-4 to TRBJ1-6; perhaps TRBD1 as D (5 bases). Germline V CDR1 and CDR2: SGHNT, YYREEE (reference sequence). Between the trimmed V and J ends, which lost 4 bases and 8 bases, there was a span of 13 bases. The CDR3 consists of 14 residues. CDR3 sequence: CASSLEWGDSPLHF. In DNA, the CDR3 is TGTGCCAGCAGCCTTGAGTGGGGGGATTCACCCCTCCACTTT.

This rearrangement joins TRBV2 to TRBJ1-2, with D unresolved. With 3 bases removed from V and 1 base from J, the gap between germline ends came to 15 bases. The CDR3 sequence is 16 residues long. Germline loops: CDR1 SNHLY, CDR2 FYNNEI. The CDR3 nucleotides are TGTGCCAGCAGTGATAACCCCCCGGCAAATAACTATGGCTACACCTTC. Translated, it gives CASSDNPPANNYGYTF.

This chain joins TRBV5-4 and TRBJ2-7, with 9 nucleotides matching TRBD1. Germline values: CDR1 SGHNT, CDR2 YYREEE (reference sequence). J lost 3 bases, V lost 6 bases, and 7 bases had no gene match. The CDR3 totals 14 residues. The CDR3 sequence is CASKPGQGLYEQYF. The CDR3 bases are TGTGCCAGCAAACCGGGACAGGGTCTCTACGAGCAGTACTTC.

This chain uses TRBV27 with TRBJ2-1, with D possibly TRBD1 on 5 matching bases. This CDR3 is 14 amino acids long. The germline V and J ends were trimmed by 3 bases and 3 bases, with 9 bases remaining between them. Germline V gene sequence: CDR1 MNHEY, CDR2 SMNVEV (reference sequence). The CDR3 region is CASSFRGGYNEQFF. The CDR3 coding sequence is TGTGCCAGCAGTTTTAGGGGCGGCTACAATGAGCAGTTCTTC.

The rearrangement uses TRBV27 and TRBJ1-1, with D hard to call. Trimming shortened V by 6 bases and J by 3 bases, and 14 bases separated the two germline ends. The CDR3 is made up of 14 amino acids. CDR1 is MNHEY and CDR2 is SMNVEV in the germline V gene (reference sequence). CDR3 sequence: CASRFLTGDTEAFF. In nucleotides, the CDR3 is TGTGCCAGCAGATTCTTGACCGGGGACACTGAAGCTTTCTTT.

This clone was counted a single time. This chain links TRBV11-1 with TRBJ2-7; 13 bases match TRBD2. CDR1 is SGHAT and CDR2 is FQDESV in the germline V gene (reference sequence). The V gene end was trimmed by 4 bases and the J gene end by 2 bases; junction bases not matched to a gene: 11. This CDR3 is built from 18 residues. CDR3 sequence: CASSSTSGGALMPYEQYF. The CDR3 DNA reads as TGTGCCAGCAGCTCAACTAGCGGGGGGGCCTTGATGCCCTACGAGCAGTACTTC.

The chain links TRBV27 to TRBJ2-7; D gene ambiguous. This CDR3 spans 15 amino acids. Germline values: CDR1 MNHEY, CDR2 SMNVEV (reference sequence). V lost 5 bases, J lost 6 bases, and 20 bases lay in between. The CDR3 reads CASSPIGESYGEQYF. CDR3 nucleotides: TGTGCCAGCAGTCCGATTGGTGAGTCCTACGGCGAGCAGTACTTC.

The V call is TRBV9, the J call TRBJ1-1, with D possibly being TRBD1 (6 bases). V lost 3 bases and J lost 4, with 10 bases in between. The V gene's germline CDR1 is SGDLS and CDR2 YYNGEE. The CDR3 covers 13 residues. CDR3 nucleotide sequence: TGTGCCAGCAGCGAGGGGGGGGGCACTGAAGCTTTCTTT. Residues: CASSEGGGTEAFF.

This clone has only one observation. The chain links TRBV7-9 to TRBJ2-7, with D tentatively TRBD2 (5 bases). This CDR3 has 13 amino acids. Germline CDR1 reads SEHNR; CDR2 reads FQNEAQ (reference sequence). The ends were cut back, 5 bases at V and 4 bases at J, with 12 bases in the middle. The CDR3 coding sequence is TGTGCCAGCAGCGTAGGTCGGGGTTACGAGCAGTACTTC. Translated, it gives CASSVGRGYEQYF.

The chain links TRBV2 to TRBJ1-2, with a possible D match to TRBD1 (5 bases). This CDR3 contains 15 residues. Germline V gives CDR1 SNHLY, CDR2 FYNNEI. Deletions cut 8 bases from V and 0 bases from J, with 16 bases between. The CDR3 loop is CASWGTRAPNYGYTF. DNA of the CDR3: TGTGCCAGCTGGGGAACCAGGGCCCCTAACTATGGCTACACCTTC.

The CDR3 DNA reads as TGTGCCAGCAGTACCGGGACAGTCTTAAATACGCAGTATTTT. This encodes CASSTGTVLNTQYF. V is TRBV28 and J is TRBJ2-3; 7 bases match TRBD1. CDR3 size: 14 residues. J lost 7 bases, V lost 5 bases, and 9 bases had no gene match. Germline CDR1 and CDR2: MDHEN and SYDVKM.

This clone was seen once. This sequence joins TRBV5-5 and TRBJ1-5; maybe TRBD1 (5 bases). Germline loops: CDR1 SGHKS, CDR2 YYEKEE (reference sequence). The CDR3 is 16 residues long. V shed 4 bases and J shed 3 bases, with 17 bases lying between them. As DNA, the CDR3 is TGTGCCAGCAGCGCGGAACAGGTGTGGGCCAATCAGCCCCAGCATTTT. Protein product: CASSAEQVWANQPQHF. The full variable domain, completed using reference TRBV5-5 and TRBJ1-5, is DAGVTQSPTHLIKTRGQQVTLRCSPISGHKSVSWYQQVLGQGPQFIFQYYEKEERGRGNFPDRFSARQFPNYSSELNVNALLLGDSALYLCASSAEQVWANQPQHFGDGTRLSIL.

The chain couples TRBV19 to TRBJ2-7; possibly TRBD1 or TRBD2 for D (5 bases each). V dropped 5 bases and J dropped 2 bases, with 13 bases sitting between them. CDR1 is LNHDA, CDR2 SQIVND, per germline (reference sequence). CDR3 length: 14 amino acids. CDR3 region: CASSGGQGAYEQYF. DNA of the CDR3: TGTGCCAGTAGTGGCGGGCAGGGCGCCTACGAGCAGTACTTC.

This clone has a single count. The chain combines TRBV27 with TRBJ2-3; D possibly uses TRBD1 or TRBD2 (5 bases each). CDR3 length: 14 residues. V was shortened by 8 bases and J by 6 bases, with 18 bases between the two germline ends. Germline loops: CDR1 MNHEY, CDR2 SMNVEV (reference sequence). Here the CDR3 DNA reads TGTGCCAGCGGGATGCAGGGACCCCCCGATACGCAGTATTTT. Translating it yields CASGMQGPPDTQYF.